Listed below are T cell receptor beta chains from one sample, sequenced in a study of neoadjuvant anti-PD-1 for oral cavity cancer. Data came from immunoSEQ multiplex PCR; TCRdb stores just in-frame clones and leaves some out. The sample yields some 6,700 clones, about three quarters seen once. The sample in question was PBMCs, obtained before nivolumab (anti-PD-1) treatment. These receptors all stem from a person between 40 and 85 years old with oral cavity squamous cell carcinoma. Both conserved end residues are part of each CDR3. Fields, in order: D gene, J gene, V gene, clone size, CDR3 DNA, CDR3 protein. D genes are given only for firm matches. Not every row has a clone size; where given, it reads once, few, many or a size class.

d_call: -; j_call: TRBJ1-6; v_call: TRBV11-2; clone_size: -; cdr3_nt: TGTGCCAGCAGCAGACCGGGACCTCAGGGTTCACCCCTCCACTTT; cdr3_aa: CASSRPGPQGSPLHF
d_call: TRBD2; j_call: TRBJ2-1; v_call: TRBV9; clone_size: once; cdr3_nt: TGTGCCAGCAGCCACCACTTAGCGGGGAACTCCTACAATGAGCAGTTCTTC; cdr3_aa: CASSHHLAGNSYNEQFF
d_call: TRBD1; j_call: TRBJ2-1; v_call: TRBV7-9; clone_size: -; cdr3_nt: TGTGCCAGCAGCTTACAGGGGGTTGGTGACAATGAGCAGTTCTTC; cdr3_aa: CASSLQGVGDNEQFF
d_call: TRBD1; j_call: TRBJ1-5; v_call: TRBV2; clone_size: -; cdr3_nt: TGTGCCAGCACCATAGGACAGGGACTAAATCAGCCCCAGCATTTT; cdr3_aa: CASTIGQGLNQPQHF
d_call: -; j_call: TRBJ1-1; v_call: TRBV6-5; clone_size: -; cdr3_nt: TGTGCCAGCAGCCCCCTCGGGGACGACACTGAAGCTTTCTTT; cdr3_aa: CASSPLGDDTEAFF
d_call: -; j_call: TRBJ2-2; v_call: TRBV7-9; clone_size: few; cdr3_nt: TGTGCCAGCAGCCTCGATGGCGGGGAGCTGTTTTTT; cdr3_aa: CASSLDGGELFF
d_call: -; j_call: TRBJ2-3; v_call: TRBV6-4; clone_size: -; cdr3_nt: TGTGCCAGCAGTCTTTCTAGCACAGATACGCAGTATTTT; cdr3_aa: CASSLSSTDTQYF
d_call: TRBD2; j_call: TRBJ2-1; v_call: TRBV5-1; clone_size: -; cdr3_nt: TGCGCCAGCAGCGAGACTAGCGGTAACAATGAGCAGTTCTTC; cdr3_aa: CASSETSGNNEQFF
d_call: -; j_call: TRBJ1-5; v_call: TRBV2; clone_size: few; cdr3_nt: TGTGCCAGCACCAACCGGGACGGGAATCAGCCCCAGCATTTT; cdr3_aa: CASTNRDGNQPQHF
d_call: -; j_call: TRBJ2-1; v_call: TRBV19; clone_size: -; cdr3_nt: TGTGCCAGTAGCGCACTCATAAGAGAATATTACAATGAGCAGTTCTTC; cdr3_aa: CASSALIREYYNEQFF
d_call: -; j_call: TRBJ1-5; v_call: TRBV10-3; clone_size: -; cdr3_nt: TGTGCCATCAGCGTCGGGGGTTACAATCAGCCCCAGCATTTT; cdr3_aa: CAISVGGYNQPQHF
d_call: TRBD1; j_call: TRBJ2-2; v_call: TRBV6-5; clone_size: -; cdr3_nt: TGTGCCAGCCGCGACAGGGACGCCGGGGAGCTGTTTTTT; cdr3_aa: CASRDRDAGELFF
d_call: TRBD1; j_call: TRBJ1-2; v_call: TRBV19; clone_size: -; cdr3_nt: TGTGCCAGTAGTCCTCCCGACAGGGTGCAGGGCTACACCTTC; cdr3_aa: CASSPPDRVQGYTF
d_call: -; j_call: TRBJ1-4; v_call: TRBV14; clone_size: -; cdr3_nt: TGTGCCAGCAGCCAAGAGAGGCAGGCTAATGAAAAACTGTTTTTT; cdr3_aa: CASSQERQANEKLFF
d_call: TRBD1; j_call: TRBJ1-1; v_call: TRBV5-4; clone_size: -; cdr3_nt: TGTGCCAGCAGCACAGCGGGACAGAGTCTGAACACTGAAGCTTTCTTT; cdr3_aa: CASSTAGQSLNTEAFF
d_call: -; j_call: TRBJ1-1; v_call: TRBV19; clone_size: few; cdr3_nt: TGTGCCAGTAAGGACGTGAACACTGAAGCTTTCTTT; cdr3_aa: CASKDVNTEAFF
d_call: -; j_call: TRBJ2-1; v_call: TRBV21-1; clone_size: -; cdr3_nt: TGTGCCAGCACCTCCTCACAGGGGTCGACTAGCGGGGGGAACAATGAGCAGTTCTTC; cdr3_aa: CASTSSQGSTSGGNNEQFF
d_call: -; j_call: TRBJ1-5; v_call: TRBV6-5; clone_size: -; cdr3_nt: TGTGCCAGCAAGGCAGATAGCAATCAGCCCCAGCATTTT; cdr3_aa: CASKADSNQPQHF
d_call: -; j_call: TRBJ2-3; v_call: TRBV6-5; clone_size: -; cdr3_nt: TGTGCCAGCAGTTACGGGAGCACAGATACGCAGTATTTT; cdr3_aa: CASSYGSTDTQYF
d_call: -; j_call: TRBJ1-5; v_call: TRBV11-2; clone_size: -; cdr3_nt: TGTGCCAGCAGCCCCGGACAGTTCAATCAGCCCCAGCATTTT; cdr3_aa: CASSPGQFNQPQHF
d_call: TRBD1; j_call: TRBJ1-2; v_call: TRBV19; clone_size: once; cdr3_nt: TGTGCCAGTACCCCACCCGGGACAGGGTTGGACTATGGCTACACCTTC; cdr3_aa: CASTPPGTGLDYGYTF
d_call: -; j_call: TRBJ2-5; v_call: TRBV13; clone_size: -; cdr3_nt: TGTGCCAGCAGCTTAAAGGGGAAATGGGAGACCCAGTACTTC; cdr3_aa: CASSLKGKWETQYF
d_call: -; j_call: TRBJ1-1; v_call: TRBV29-1; clone_size: -; cdr3_nt: TGCAGCGTTGAAACCCAGGCTAGTACTGAAGCTTTCTTT; cdr3_aa: CSVETQASTEAFF
d_call: -; j_call: TRBJ2-5; v_call: TRBV11-2; clone_size: -; cdr3_nt: TGTGCCAGCAGCCCGGGACACCAAGAGACCCAGTACTTC; cdr3_aa: CASSPGHQETQYF
d_call: -; j_call: TRBJ1-4; v_call: TRBV5-8; clone_size: few; cdr3_nt: TGTGCCAGCAGCCCATTACAGCGAACTAATGAAAAACTGTTTTTT; cdr3_aa: CASSPLQRTNEKLFF
d_call: -; j_call: TRBJ1-5; v_call: TRBV19; clone_size: -; cdr3_nt: TGTGCCAGTAGTATAGATCTATTCCAGGGACCTAGCAATCAGCCCCAGCATTTT; cdr3_aa: CASSIDLFQGPSNQPQHF
d_call: -; j_call: TRBJ1-2; v_call: TRBV4-1; clone_size: -; cdr3_nt: TGCGCCAGCAGCCAAGTTTCGTACTATGGCTACACCTTC; cdr3_aa: CASSQVSYYGYTF
d_call: -; j_call: TRBJ1-5; v_call: TRBV19; clone_size: -; cdr3_nt: TGTGCCAGTGGCATCCCACATCAGCCCCAGCATTTT; cdr3_aa: CASGIPHQPQHF
d_call: TRBD1; j_call: TRBJ1-1; v_call: TRBV6-5; clone_size: -; cdr3_nt: TGTGCCAGCAGGTTCAGGGGGGCCACAAAAGCTTTCTTT; cdr3_aa: CASRFRGATKAFF
d_call: -; j_call: TRBJ2-7; v_call: TRBV4-3; clone_size: once; cdr3_nt: TGCGCCAGCAGCCAAGTAAGGGGACCGGCCTACGAGCAGTACTTC; cdr3_aa: CASSQVRGPAYEQYF
d_call: -; j_call: TRBJ1-1; v_call: TRBV5-1; clone_size: -; cdr3_nt: TGCGCCAGCAGCTCGCAGGGGAGTAGAACTGAAGCTTTCTTT; cdr3_aa: CASSSQGSRTEAFF
d_call: TRBD1; j_call: TRBJ1-6; v_call: TRBV7-2; clone_size: -; cdr3_nt: TGTGCCAGCAGCCCCCCCGGACAGGGGTATAATTCACCCCTCCACTTT; cdr3_aa: CASSPPGQGYNSPLHF
d_call: TRBD2; j_call: TRBJ2-3; v_call: TRBV14; clone_size: -; cdr3_nt: TGTGCCAGCAGCCCCCAACTAGCGGCGCTCACAGATACGCAGTATTTT; cdr3_aa: CASSPQLAALTDTQYF
d_call: -; j_call: TRBJ1-3; v_call: TRBV7-9; clone_size: few; cdr3_nt: TGTGCCAGCAACGTGGGGGATCGGTACACCATATATTTT; cdr3_aa: CASNVGDRYTIYF
d_call: -; j_call: TRBJ1-1; v_call: TRBV2; clone_size: few; cdr3_nt: TGTGCCAGCAGTGGTGGCGGGTCTGCTGAAGCTTTCTTT; cdr3_aa: CASSGGGSAEAFF
d_call: TRBD1; j_call: TRBJ2-1; v_call: TRBV4-3; clone_size: few; cdr3_nt: TGCGCCAGCAGCCAACGACAGGGGGGGAATGAGCAGTTCTTC; cdr3_aa: CASSQRQGGNEQFF
d_call: -; j_call: TRBJ2-6; v_call: TRBV28; clone_size: -; cdr3_nt: TGTGCCAGCAGTTTATTGGGGCCCGGGGGACTCTCTGGGGCCAACGTCCTGACTTTC; cdr3_aa: CASSLLGPGGLSGANVLTF
d_call: -; j_call: TRBJ2-3; v_call: TRBV5-1; clone_size: -; cdr3_nt: TGCGCCAGCTACCCCCGCCCCCGCACAGATACGCAGTATTTT; cdr3_aa: CASYPRPRTDTQYF